The rows below give T cell receptor beta chains drawn from one sample of a study of naive and memory T cell subsets. One entry per CDR3 protein, called by TCRdb with MiXCR from the UMI-ligation and nested PCR reads. The repertoire has some 9,700 distinct CDR3 sequences, 4.5% to 6% of them found once; the top ten carry around three fifths. The sequenced sample was CD4+ TEMRA cells from blood. The receptors were sampled from a human donor in good health. The CDR3 runs from the conserved cysteine through the conserved F or W. A D gene is named only where the DNA matches it firmly. Clone size is shown for a subset of rows, as once, few, many or a class of expanded clone.

DNA: TGTGCCAGCAGCATCGGGGCCCTCTACGAGCAGTACTTC
CDR3: CASSIGALYEQYF
size: NA
D: NA
V: TRBV14
J: TRBJ2-7

DNA: TGTGCCAGCAGCTTAGCGGCGGGGAGGGTCTCTGGAAACACCATATATTTT
CDR3: CASSLAAGRVSGNTIYF
size: many
D: NA
V: TRBV7-6
J: TRBJ1-3

DNA: TGCGCCAGCAGCCAAGAAGGAGGGATATCGGGGGAGCTGTTTTTT
CDR3: CASSQEGGISGELFF
size: NA
D: NA
V: TRBV4-3
J: TRBJ2-2

DNA: TGCGCCAGCAGCGGACGGACAGAGGTTCCTGAAGCTTTCTTT
CDR3: CASSGRTEVPEAFF
size: many
D: NA
V: TRBV5-1
J: TRBJ1-1

DNA: TGCGCCAGCAGCCAGGCGACTAGTCTTGCGACCCAGTACTTC
CDR3: CASSQATSLATQYF
size: many
D: NA
V: TRBV4-3
J: TRBJ2-5

DNA: TGTGCCAGCAGCTTCGGCGGGAGGGGTGGCATTCAGTACTTC
CDR3: CASSFGGRGGIQYF
size: few
D: TRBD2
V: TRBV11-1
J: TRBJ2-4

DNA: TGTGCCAGCAGTTCCCGCCGGACAGGGGTAGCGGGAGTTAGTGGGGAGACCCAGTACTTC
CDR3: CASSSRRTGVAGVSGETQYF
size: few
D: NA
V: TRBV12-3/TRBV12-4
J: TRBJ2-5

DNA: TGTGCCAGCAGCGGGGGGGGGGTGTTAGGAGCTTTCTTT
CDR3: CASSGGGVLGAFF
size: few
D: NA
V: TRBV6-1
J: TRBJ1-1

DNA: TGTGCCAGCAGCTTAGCCGTGACTAGCGGGGCCCAAGAGACCCAGTACTTC
CDR3: CASSLAVTSGAQETQYF
size: many
D: TRBD2
V: TRBV11-1
J: TRBJ2-5

DNA: TGCAGTGCTAGTCAATCCAGCCAAGAGACCCAGTACTTC
CDR3: CSASQSSQETQYF
size: medium-sized
D: NA
V: TRBV20-1
J: TRBJ2-5

DNA: TGTGCCAGCAGCCGGACCCCGAACACCGGGGAGCTGTTTTTT
CDR3: CASSRTPNTGELFF
size: few
D: NA
V: TRBV4-2
J: TRBJ2-2

DNA: TGTGCCAGCAGCGCCGACCCCAGGTCCCCCCGCGAGCAGTACTTC
CDR3: CASSADPRSPREQYF
size: many
D: NA
V: TRBV9
J: TRBJ2-7

DNA: TGTGCCAGCAGTCCCCGGGACCCTTATGGCTACACCTTC
CDR3: CASSPRDPYGYTF
size: few
D: NA
V: TRBV27
J: TRBJ1-2

DNA: TGTGCCAGCGGGAAAAGGGGGGTGTCGAACACCGGGGAGCTGTTTTTT
CDR3: CASGKRGVSNTGELFF
size: many
D: NA
V: TRBV21-1
J: TRBJ2-2

DNA: TGTGCCAGCAGCCTAGCGAGGGGTACGGGAAATCAGCCCCAGCATTTT
CDR3: CASSLARGTGNQPQHF
size: NA
D: NA
V: TRBV7-2
J: TRBJ1-5

DNA: TGTGCCAGCAGTTTATCTTGGCAGGTCCCAATGGCCCAGCATTTT
CDR3: CASSLSWQVPMAQHF
size: NA
D: NA
V: TRBV12-3/TRBV12-4
J: TRBJ1-5

DNA: TGCGCCAGCAGCGGCACAGGGTTATTTATCGGGGAGCTGTTTTTT
CDR3: CASSGTGLFIGELFF
size: many
D: NA
V: TRBV5-1
J: TRBJ2-2

DNA: TGCGCCAGCAGCTTAATAGACCGGGCGGAAAAACTGTTTTTT
CDR3: CASSLIDRAEKLFF
size: many
D: NA
V: TRBV5-1
J: TRBJ1-4

DNA: TGTGCCAGCAGCTTAGGGCTAGCGGGAGCTCCCGAGCAGTACTTC
CDR3: CASSLGLAGAPEQYF
size: many
D: TRBD2
V: TRBV7-2
J: TRBJ2-7

DNA: TGCGCCAGCAGCCAAGGACTGAGCCGCTACGAGCAGTACTTC
CDR3: CASSQGLSRYEQYF
size: few
D: NA
V: TRBV4-3
J: TRBJ2-7

DNA: TGCGCCAGCTCCCCCACCGGGCTAGCGGGAGGCCCCTACGAGCAGTACTTC
CDR3: CASSPTGLAGGPYEQYF
size: NA
D: TRBD2
V: TRBV5-1
J: TRBJ2-7

DNA: TGCAGCGACCGGGACAGCCCTAACTATGGCTACACCTTC
CDR3: CSDRDSPNYGYTF
size: many
D: TRBD1
V: TRBV29-1
J: TRBJ1-2

DNA: TGTGCCAGCAACCAGCGGGAGGGCCGAGGCACCGGGGAGCTGTTTTTT
CDR3: CASNQREGRGTGELFF
size: NA
D: TRBD2
V: TRBV7-9
J: TRBJ2-2

DNA: TGCAGCGTGAGGACAGGGATCAATCAGCCCCAGCATTTT
CDR3: CSVRTGINQPQHF
size: many
D: TRBD1
V: TRBV29-1
J: TRBJ1-5

DNA: TGTGCCAGCAATCGGGACTCCTACGAGCAGTACTTC
CDR3: CASNRDSYEQYF
size: many
D: NA
V: TRBV7-2
J: TRBJ2-7